The 4 T cell receptor beta chains listed next were all sequenced from one sample in a study of T cells in Graves' hyperthyroidism and ophthalmopathy. RNA transcripts yielded amplified TCR beta CDR3 regions. First-round RT-PCR targeting the TCR CDR3 was performed with the HTBI primer set. TCRdb used MiXCR to reprocess the multiplex PCR reads, holding one entry per CDR3 protein. The repertoire holds around 290,000 distinct CDR3 sequences, about a sixth seen once, with around 55% in the top ten. The sample comprised blood. The receptors originated from a woman in her sixties or seventies with Graves' ophthalmopathy.

This clonotype was seen more than once but under ten times. The chain's CDR3 is CASTDTNYGYTF. The CDR3 nucleotides read TGTGCCAGTACCGATACTAACTATGGCTACACCTTC. The V call is TRBV19, the J call TRBJ1-2, with no clear D. Trimming took 7 bases from V and 0 from J, leaving 6 bases between them. The CDR3 consists of 12 residues. The germline V gene encodes CDR1 LNHDA and CDR2 SQIVND (reference sequence).

Comment on this clonotype: A read error is likely, as this CDR3 ends without the conserved phenylalanine or tryptophan. The chain combines TRBV19 with TRBJ1-6; 7 nucleotides align to TRBD1. V gave up 5 bases and J gave up 10 bases; unmatched junction bases: 11. The CDR3 totals 15 residues. The germline V gene encodes CDR1 LNHDA and CDR2 SQIVND (reference sequence). The CDR3 DNA reads as TGTGCCAGTAGTCCACCCTTTGACAGGGTCTCACCCCTCCACCTT. Translation: CASSPPFDRVSPLHL.

This clonotype was detected ten times or more. The rearrangement joins TRBV7-2 to TRBJ1-6, with TRBD1 matching 7 bases. In germline, CDR1 is SGHTA, CDR2 FQGNSA. V was pared by 4 bases and J by 10 bases, with 10 bases of the junction left unmatched. The CDR3 totals 15 residues. The CDR3 loop reads CASSSRQGGSSPLHF. CDR3 bases: TGTGCCAGCAGCTCGCGACAGGGAGGAAGCTCACCCCTCCACTTT. The variable domain in full, with the rest retrieved from reference TRBV7-2 and TRBJ1-6, is GAGVSQSPSNKVTEKGKDVELRCDPISGHTALYWYRQSLGQGLEFLIYFQGNSAPDKSGLPSDRFSAERTGGSVSTLTIQRTQQEDSAVYLCASSSRQGGSSPLHFGNGTRLTVT.

This clonotype was detected only a few times. The CDR3 reads CASSLSSTGELFF. The CDR3 DNA is TGCGCCAGCAGCTTAAGCAGCACCGGGGAGCTGTTTTTT. The gene calls are TRBV5-1 and TRBJ2-2; D is ambiguous. Germline V gene data show CDR1 as SGHRS and CDR2 as YFSETQ. The V end lost 2 bases, the J end lost 4 bases, and 6 bases lay between the germline ends. The CDR3 has 13 amino acids.